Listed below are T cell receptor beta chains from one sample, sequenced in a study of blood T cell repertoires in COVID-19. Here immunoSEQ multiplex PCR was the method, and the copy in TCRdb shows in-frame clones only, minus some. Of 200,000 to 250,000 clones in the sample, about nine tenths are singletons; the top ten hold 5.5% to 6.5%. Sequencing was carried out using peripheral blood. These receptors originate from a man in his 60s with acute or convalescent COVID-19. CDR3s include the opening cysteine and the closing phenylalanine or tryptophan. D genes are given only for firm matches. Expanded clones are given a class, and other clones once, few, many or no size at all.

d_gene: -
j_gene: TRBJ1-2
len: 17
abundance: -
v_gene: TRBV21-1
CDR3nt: TGTGCCAGCAGCAAAGGGACAGCCATAGAGGAGGACTATGGCTACACCTTC
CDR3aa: CASSKGTAIEEDYGYTF

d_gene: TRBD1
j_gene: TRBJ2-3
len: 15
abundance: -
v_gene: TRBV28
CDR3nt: TGTGCCAGCAGAATGGCGGGACAGGGTACAGATACGCAGTATTTT
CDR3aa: CASRMAGQGTDTQYF

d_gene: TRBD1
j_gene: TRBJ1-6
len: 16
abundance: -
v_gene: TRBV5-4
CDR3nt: TGTGCCAGCAGCTTGGACCCGGGACAGAATAATTCACCCCTCCACTTT
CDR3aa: CASSLDPGQNNSPLHF

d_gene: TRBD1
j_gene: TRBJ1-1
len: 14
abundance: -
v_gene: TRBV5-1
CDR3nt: TGCGCCAGCAGTACGCAGGGGGCAGGCACTGAAGCTTTCTTT
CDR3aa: CASSTQGAGTEAFF

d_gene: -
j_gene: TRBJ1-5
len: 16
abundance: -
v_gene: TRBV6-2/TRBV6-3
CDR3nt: TGTGCCAGCAGTTACTCGAGGGGGTTTAGGAATCAGCCCCAGCATTTT
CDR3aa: CASSYSRGFRNQPQHF

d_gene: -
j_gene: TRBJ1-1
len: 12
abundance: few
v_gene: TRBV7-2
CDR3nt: TGTGCCAGCAGCCCCCAGGGGATTGAAGCTTTCTTT
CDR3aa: CASSPQGIEAFF

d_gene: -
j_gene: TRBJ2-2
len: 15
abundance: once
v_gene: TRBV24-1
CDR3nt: TGTGCCACCAGTAGTGCCCACCTACCCACCGGGGAGCTGTTTTTT
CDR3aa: CATSSAHLPTGELFF

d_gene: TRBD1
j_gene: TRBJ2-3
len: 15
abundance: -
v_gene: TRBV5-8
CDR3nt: TGTGCCAGCAGCTTTCGACAGGGCGTAACAGATACGCAGTATTTT
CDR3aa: CASSFRQGVTDTQYF

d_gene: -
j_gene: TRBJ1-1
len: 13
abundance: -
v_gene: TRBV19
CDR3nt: TGTGCCAGTAGTATGACAGCCAACACTGAAGCTTTCTTT
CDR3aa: CASSMTANTEAFF

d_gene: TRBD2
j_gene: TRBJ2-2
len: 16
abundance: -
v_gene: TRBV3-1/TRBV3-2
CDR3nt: TGTGCCAGCAGCCTACGGACTAGCGGTTACACCGGGGAGCTGTTTTTT
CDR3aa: CASSLRTSGYTGELFF

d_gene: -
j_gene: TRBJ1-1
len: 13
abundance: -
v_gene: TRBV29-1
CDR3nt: TGCAGCGTTGTACCACAGGGGAACACTGAAGCTTTCTTT
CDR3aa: CSVVPQGNTEAFF

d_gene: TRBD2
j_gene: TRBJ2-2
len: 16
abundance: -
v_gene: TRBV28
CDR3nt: TGTGCCAGCAGGGGGACTAGCGGACTCCCCACCGGGGAGCTGTTTTTT
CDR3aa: CASRGTSGLPTGELFF

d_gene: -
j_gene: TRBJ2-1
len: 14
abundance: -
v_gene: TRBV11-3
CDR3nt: TGTGCCAGCAGCTTTCCCCCCGGGTACAATGAGCAGTTCTTC
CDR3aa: CASSFPPGYNEQFF

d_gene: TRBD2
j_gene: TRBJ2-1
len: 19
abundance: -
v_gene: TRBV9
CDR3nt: TGTGCCAGCAGCGTAGCCCCGAGCGTAGCGGGGAGCTCCTACAATGAGCAGTTCTTC
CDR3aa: CASSVAPSVAGSSYNEQFF

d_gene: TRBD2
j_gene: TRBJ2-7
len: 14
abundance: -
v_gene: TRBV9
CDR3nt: TGTGCCAGCAGCGGAACCGGGACTACCTACGAGCAGTACTTC
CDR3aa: CASSGTGTTYEQYF

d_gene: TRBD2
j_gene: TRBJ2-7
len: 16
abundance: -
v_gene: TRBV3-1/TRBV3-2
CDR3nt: TGTGCCAGCAGCCAAGAATGGGGGAGGGCCGGGTACGAGCAGTACTTC
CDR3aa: CASSQEWGRAGYEQYF

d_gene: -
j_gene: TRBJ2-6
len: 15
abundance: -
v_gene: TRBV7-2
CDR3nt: TGTGCCAGCAGCGCTAGGGTCGGGGAGGCCAACGTCCTGACTTTC
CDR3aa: CASSARVGEANVLTF

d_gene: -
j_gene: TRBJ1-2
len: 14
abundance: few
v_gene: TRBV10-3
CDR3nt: TGTGCCATCAGCCGGGATCTCCCCGACTATGGCTACACCTTC
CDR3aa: CAISRDLPDYGYTF

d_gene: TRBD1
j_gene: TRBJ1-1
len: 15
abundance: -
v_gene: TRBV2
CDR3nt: TGTGCCAGCAGCCCACAGGGGGCGAGTTTCACTGAAGCTTTCTTT
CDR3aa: CASSPQGASFTEAFF

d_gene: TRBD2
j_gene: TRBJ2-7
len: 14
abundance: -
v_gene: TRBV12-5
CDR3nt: TGTGCTAGTGGCCGACTAGCGGGATCCTACGAGCAGTACTTC
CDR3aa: CASGRLAGSYEQYF

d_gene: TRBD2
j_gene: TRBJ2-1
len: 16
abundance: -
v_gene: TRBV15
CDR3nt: TGTGCCACCAGCAGGCGGACTAGCGGTCTGAACAATGAGCAGTTCTTC
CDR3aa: CATSRRTSGLNNEQFF

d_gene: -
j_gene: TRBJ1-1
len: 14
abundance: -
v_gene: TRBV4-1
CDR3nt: TGCGCCAGCAGCCACCCCCCCTCCGGCACTGAAGCTTTCTTT
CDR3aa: CASSHPPSGTEAFF

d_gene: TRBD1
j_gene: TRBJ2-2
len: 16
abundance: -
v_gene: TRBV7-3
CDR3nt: TGTGCCAGCAGTTTGACAGGGGGCACGAACACCGGGGAGCTGTTTTTT
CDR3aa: CASSLTGGTNTGELFF

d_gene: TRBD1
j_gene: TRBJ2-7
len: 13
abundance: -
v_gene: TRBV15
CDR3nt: TGTGCCACCAGCAGGGACAGGAGCTACGAGCAGTACTTC
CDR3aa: CATSRDRSYEQYF

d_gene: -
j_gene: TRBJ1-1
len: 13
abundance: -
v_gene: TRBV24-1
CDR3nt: TGTGCCACCAGTGAGCCGACAGCCACTGAAGCTTTCTTT
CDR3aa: CATSEPTATEAFF

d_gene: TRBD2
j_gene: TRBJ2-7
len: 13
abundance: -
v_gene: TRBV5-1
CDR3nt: TGCGCCAGCAGCGAGATCGATAGCGGGGCGCAGTACTTC
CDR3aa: CASSEIDSGAQYF

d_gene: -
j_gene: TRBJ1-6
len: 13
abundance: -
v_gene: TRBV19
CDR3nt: TGTGCCAGTTCACCTAAGGGGGATTCACCCCTCCACTTT
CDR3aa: CASSPKGDSPLHF

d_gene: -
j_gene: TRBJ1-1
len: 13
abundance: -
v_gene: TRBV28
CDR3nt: TGTGCCAGCAGTTTGGCCGAGAACACTGAAGCTTTCTTT
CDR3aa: CASSLAENTEAFF

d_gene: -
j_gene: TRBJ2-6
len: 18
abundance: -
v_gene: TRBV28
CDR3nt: TGTGCCAGTGCTAAAGGGGGACAATTTGTTTCTGGGGCCAACGTCCTGACTTTC
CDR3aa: CASAKGGQFVSGANVLTF

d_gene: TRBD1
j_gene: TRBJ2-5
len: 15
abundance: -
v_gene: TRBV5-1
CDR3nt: TGCGCCAGCAGCGGCGACAGGGGCCCCCAAGAGACCCAGTACTTC
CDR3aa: CASSGDRGPQETQYF

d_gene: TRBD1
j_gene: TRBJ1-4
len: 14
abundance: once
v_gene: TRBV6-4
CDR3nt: TGTGCCAGCAGCCCGACAGGGGATGATGAAAAACTGTTTTTT
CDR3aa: CASSPTGDDEKLFF

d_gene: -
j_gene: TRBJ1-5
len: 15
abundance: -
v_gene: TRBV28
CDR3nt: TGTGCCAGCAGTTTTATTGGAGGTAGCAATCAGCCCCAGCATTTT
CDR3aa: CASSFIGGSNQPQHF

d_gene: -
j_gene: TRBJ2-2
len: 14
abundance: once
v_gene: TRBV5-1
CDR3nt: TGCGCCAGCAGCTTGGTGCAGGGCACCGGGGAGCTGTTTTTT
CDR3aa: CASSLVQGTGELFF

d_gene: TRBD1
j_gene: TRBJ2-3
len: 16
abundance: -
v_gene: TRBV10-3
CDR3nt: TGTGCCATCAACTCGCCAGGGGGCGCTGGCACAGATACGCAGTATTTT
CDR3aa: CAINSPGGAGTDTQYF

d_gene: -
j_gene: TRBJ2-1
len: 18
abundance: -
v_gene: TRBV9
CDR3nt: TGTGCCAGCAGCGTAGCAACCGCGTGGGGCGTCGGTGGCAATGAGCAGTTCTTC
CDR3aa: CASSVATAWGVGGNEQFF

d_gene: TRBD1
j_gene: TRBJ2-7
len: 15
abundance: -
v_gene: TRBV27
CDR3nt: TGTGCCAGCAGTCCCGGGACAGGGAATCCCTACGAGCAGTACTTC
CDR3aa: CASSPGTGNPYEQYF

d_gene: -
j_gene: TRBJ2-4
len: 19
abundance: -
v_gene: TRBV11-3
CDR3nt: TGTGCCAGCGCCCAGCGGAGTTGGGCAGGGGAAGGGTCCAAAAACATTCAGTACTTC
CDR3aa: CASAQRSWAGEGSKNIQYF

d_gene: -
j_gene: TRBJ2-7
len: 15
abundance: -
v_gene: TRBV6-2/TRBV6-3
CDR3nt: TGTGCCAGCAGTTACTCCAGGACAGCGACCTACGAGCAGTACTTC
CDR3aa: CASSYSRTATYEQYF

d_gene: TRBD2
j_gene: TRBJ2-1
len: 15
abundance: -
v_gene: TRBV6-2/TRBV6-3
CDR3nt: TGTGCCAGCAGTTGGGGACTAGCCCCCTTCAATGAGCAGTTCTTC
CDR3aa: CASSWGLAPFNEQFF

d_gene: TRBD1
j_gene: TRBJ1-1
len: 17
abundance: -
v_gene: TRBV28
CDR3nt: TGTGCCAGCAGTAGGTCAGGGGGAGTGGGTCCGTGGACTGAAGCTTTCTTT
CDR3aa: CASSRSGGVGPWTEAFF

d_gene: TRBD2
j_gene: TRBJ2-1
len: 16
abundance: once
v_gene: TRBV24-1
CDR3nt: TGTGCCACCAGTGACCAAAGCGGGAGGGGGAGGAATGAGCAGTTCTTC
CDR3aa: CATSDQSGRGRNEQFF

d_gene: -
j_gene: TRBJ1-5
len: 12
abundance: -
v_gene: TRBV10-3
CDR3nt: TGTGCCATCAGTGAGCCCGAGCGGCCCCAGCATTTT
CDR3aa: CAISEPERPQHF

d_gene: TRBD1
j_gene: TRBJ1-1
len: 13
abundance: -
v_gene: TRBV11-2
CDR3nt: TGTGCCAGCAGCCGCGACAGGGACACTGAAGCTTTCTTT
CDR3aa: CASSRDRDTEAFF

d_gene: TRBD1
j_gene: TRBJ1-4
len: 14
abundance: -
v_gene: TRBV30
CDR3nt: TGTGCCTGGAGTCAAGGACAGGGAAACGAAAAACTGTTTTTT
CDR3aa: CAWSQGQGNEKLFF

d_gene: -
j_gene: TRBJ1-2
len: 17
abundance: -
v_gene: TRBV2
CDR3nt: TGTGCCAGCGGAGGTTACTCAACAGGGAGGGACAACTATGGCTACACCTTC
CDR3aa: CASGGYSTGRDNYGYTF

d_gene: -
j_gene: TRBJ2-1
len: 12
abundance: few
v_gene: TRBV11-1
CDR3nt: TGTGCCAGCAGCTTAGAGGGGAATGAGCAGTTCTTC
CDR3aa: CASSLEGNEQFF

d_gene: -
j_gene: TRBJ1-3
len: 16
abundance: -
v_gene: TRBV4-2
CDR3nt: TGTGCCAGCAGCCGACCGACTAGACCCTCTGGAAACACCATATATTTT
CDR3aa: CASSRPTRPSGNTIYF

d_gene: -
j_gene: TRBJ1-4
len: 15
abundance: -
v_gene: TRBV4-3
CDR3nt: TGCGCCAGCAGCCAAGTTCTAGGCAGGGTTGAAAAACTGTTTTTT
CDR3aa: CASSQVLGRVEKLFF

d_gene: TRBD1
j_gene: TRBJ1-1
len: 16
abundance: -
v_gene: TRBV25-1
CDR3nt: TGTGCCAGCAGTGAAGGACAGGGACCTCTGAACACTGAAGCTTTCTTT
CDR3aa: CASSEGQGPLNTEAFF

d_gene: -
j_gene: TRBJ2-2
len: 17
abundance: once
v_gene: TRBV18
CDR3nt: TGTGCCAGCTCACCCATAGGAGGCAGGGGATATATCGGGGAGCTGTTTTTT
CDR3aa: CASSPIGGRGYIGELFF

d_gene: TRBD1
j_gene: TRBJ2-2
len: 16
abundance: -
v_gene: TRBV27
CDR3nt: TGTGCCAGCAGTTTAATGAGGGGGCGAGTTGGCGGGGAGCTGTTTTTT
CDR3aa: CASSLMRGRVGGELFF

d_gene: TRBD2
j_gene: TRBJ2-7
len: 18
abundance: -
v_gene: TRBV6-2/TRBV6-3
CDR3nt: TGTGCCAGCAGTTACTCTAGGACTAGCGGGAGGGCCAATTACGAGCAGTACTTC
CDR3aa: CASSYSRTSGRANYEQYF

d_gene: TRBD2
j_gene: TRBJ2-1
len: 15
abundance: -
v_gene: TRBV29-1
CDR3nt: TGCAGCGCCTACGGACTAGCGGGCCAGGGCAGGGAGCAGTTCTTC
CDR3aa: CSAYGLAGQGREQFF